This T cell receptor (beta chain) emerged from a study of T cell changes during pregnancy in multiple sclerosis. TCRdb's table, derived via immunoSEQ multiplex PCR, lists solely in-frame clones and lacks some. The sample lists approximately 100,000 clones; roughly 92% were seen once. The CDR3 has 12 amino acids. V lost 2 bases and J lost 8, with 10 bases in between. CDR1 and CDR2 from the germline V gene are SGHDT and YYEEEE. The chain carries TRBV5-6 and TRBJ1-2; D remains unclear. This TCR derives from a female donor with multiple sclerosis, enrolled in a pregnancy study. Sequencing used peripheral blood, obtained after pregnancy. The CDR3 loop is CASSLSTEGYTF. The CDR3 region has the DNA TGTGCCAGCAGCTTATCCACAGAAGGCTACACCTTC. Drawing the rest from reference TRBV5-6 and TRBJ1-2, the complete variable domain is DAGVTQSPTHLIKTRGQQVTLRCSPKSGHDTVSWYQQALGQGPQFIFQYYEEEERQRGNFPDRFSGHQFPNYSSELNVNALLLGDSALYLCASSLSTEGYTFGSGTRLTVV.